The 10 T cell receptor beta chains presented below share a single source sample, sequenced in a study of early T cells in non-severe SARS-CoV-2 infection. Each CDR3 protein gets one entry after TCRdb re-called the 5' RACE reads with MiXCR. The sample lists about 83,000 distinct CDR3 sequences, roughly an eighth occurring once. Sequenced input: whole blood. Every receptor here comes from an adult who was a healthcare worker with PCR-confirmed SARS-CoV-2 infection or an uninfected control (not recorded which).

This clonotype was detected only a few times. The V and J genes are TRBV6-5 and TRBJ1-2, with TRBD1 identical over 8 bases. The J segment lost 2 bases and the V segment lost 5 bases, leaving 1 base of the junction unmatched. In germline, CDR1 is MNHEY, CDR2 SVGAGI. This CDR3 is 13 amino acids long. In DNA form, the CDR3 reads TGTGCCAGCAGTCGACAGGGGAACTATGGCTACACCTTC. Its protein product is CASSRQGNYGYTF.

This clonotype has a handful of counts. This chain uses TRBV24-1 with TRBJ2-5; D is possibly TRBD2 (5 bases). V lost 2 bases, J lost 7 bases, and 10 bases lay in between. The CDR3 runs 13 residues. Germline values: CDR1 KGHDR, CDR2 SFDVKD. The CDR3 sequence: CATSDYGVTTQYF. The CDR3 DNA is TGTGCCACCAGTGATTACGGGGTGACGACCCAGTACTTC.

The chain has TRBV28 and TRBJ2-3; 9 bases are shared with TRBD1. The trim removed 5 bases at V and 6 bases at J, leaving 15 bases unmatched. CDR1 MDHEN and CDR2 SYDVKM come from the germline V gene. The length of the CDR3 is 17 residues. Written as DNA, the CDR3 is TGTGCCAGCAGTCCACGGGCGGGACAGGGTAAGGGGGATACGCAGTATTTT. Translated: CASSPRAGQGKGDTQYF.

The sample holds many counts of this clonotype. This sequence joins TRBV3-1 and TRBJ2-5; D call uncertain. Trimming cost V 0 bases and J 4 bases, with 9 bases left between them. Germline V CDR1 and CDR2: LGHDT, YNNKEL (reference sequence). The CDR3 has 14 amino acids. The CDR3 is CASSQEGLGETQYF. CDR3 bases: TGTGCCAGCAGCCAAGAAGGCCTCGGAGAGACCCAGTACTTC.

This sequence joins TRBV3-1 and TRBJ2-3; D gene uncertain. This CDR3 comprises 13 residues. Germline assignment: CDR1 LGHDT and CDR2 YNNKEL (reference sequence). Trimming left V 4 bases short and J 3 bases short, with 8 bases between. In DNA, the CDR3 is TGTGCCAGCAGCCCGGTGGGGACAGATACGCAGTATTTT. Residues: CASSPVGTDTQYF.

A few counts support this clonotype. CDR3 loop: CASSLNYGTDTQYF. DNA for the CDR3: TGTGCCAGCAGCTTAAATTACGGCACAGATACGCAGTATTTT. The chain carries TRBV7-8 and TRBJ2-3; D is unclear. The germline CDR1 and CDR2 sequences are SGHVS and FQNEAQ. V was pared by 2 bases and J by 1 base, with 7 bases between. This CDR3 region has 14 residues.

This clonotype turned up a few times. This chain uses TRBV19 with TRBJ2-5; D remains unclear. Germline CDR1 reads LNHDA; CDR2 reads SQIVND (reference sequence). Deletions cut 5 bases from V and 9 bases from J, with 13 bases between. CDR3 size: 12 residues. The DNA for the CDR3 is TGTGCCAGTAGTCCCGGAGTCGGCGCCCAGTACTTC. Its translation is CASSPGVGAQYF.

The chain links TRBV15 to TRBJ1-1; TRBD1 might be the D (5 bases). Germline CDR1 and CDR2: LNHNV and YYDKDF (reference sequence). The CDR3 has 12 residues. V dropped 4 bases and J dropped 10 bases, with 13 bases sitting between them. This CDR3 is CATSKTIGVAFF. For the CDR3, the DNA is TGTGCCACCAGCAAAACTATAGGGGTAGCTTTCTTT.

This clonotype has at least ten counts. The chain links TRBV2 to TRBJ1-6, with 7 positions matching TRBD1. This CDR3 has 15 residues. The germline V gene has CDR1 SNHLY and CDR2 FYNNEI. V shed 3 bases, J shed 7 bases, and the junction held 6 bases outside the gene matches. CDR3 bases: TGTGCCAGCAGTGACAGGGGGGCGAGGAATTCACCCCTCCACTTT. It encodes CASSDRGARNSPLHF. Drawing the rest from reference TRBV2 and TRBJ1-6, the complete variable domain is EPEVTQTPSHQVTQMGQEVILRCVPISNHLYFYWYRQILGQKVEFLVSFYNNEISEKSEIFDDQFSVERPDGSNFTLKIRSTKLEDSAMYFCASSDRGARNSPLHFGNGTRLTVT.

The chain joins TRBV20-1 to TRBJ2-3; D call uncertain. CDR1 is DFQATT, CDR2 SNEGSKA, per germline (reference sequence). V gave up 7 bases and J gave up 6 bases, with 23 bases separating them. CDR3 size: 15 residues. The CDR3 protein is CSGGYPAAARDTQYF. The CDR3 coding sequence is TGCAGTGGGGGATACCCGGCCGCTGCGAGGGATACGCAGTATTTT.